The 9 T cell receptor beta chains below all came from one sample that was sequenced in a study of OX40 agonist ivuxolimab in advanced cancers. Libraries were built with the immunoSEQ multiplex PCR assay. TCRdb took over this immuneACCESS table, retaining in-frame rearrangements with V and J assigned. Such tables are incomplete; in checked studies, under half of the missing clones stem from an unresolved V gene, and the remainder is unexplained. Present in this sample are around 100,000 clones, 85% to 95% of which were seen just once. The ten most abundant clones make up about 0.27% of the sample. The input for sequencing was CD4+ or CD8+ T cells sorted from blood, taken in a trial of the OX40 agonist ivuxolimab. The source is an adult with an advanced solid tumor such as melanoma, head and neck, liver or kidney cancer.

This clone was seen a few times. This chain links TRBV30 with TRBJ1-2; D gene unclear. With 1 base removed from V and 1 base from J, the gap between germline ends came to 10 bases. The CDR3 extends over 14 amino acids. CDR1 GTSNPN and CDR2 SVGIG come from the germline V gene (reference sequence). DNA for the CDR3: TGTGCCTGGAGTGCCTTCTATTTTAACTATGGCTACACCTTC. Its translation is CAWSAFYFNYGYTF.

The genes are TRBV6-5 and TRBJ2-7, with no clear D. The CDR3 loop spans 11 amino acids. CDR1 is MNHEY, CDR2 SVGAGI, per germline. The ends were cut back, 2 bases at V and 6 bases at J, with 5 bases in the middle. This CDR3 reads CASSYPPEQYV. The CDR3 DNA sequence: TGTGCCAGCAGTTACCCCCCCGAGCAGTACGTC.

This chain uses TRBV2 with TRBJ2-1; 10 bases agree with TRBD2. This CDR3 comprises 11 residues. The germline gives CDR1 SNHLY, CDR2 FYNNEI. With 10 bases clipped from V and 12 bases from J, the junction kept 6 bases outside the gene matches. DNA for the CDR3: TGTGCCATAATTACTAGCGGGACGCAGTTCTTC. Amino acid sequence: CAIITSGTQFF.

The CDR3 coding sequence is TGTGCCAGCTCACCACAGGGACCAACTAATGAAAAACTGTTTTTT. It yields the protein CASSPQGPTNEKLFF. V usage is TRBV18 and J usage is TRBJ1-4, with D perhaps TRBD1 (5 bases). Germline CDR1 and CDR2: KGHSH and LQKENI. The CDR3 loop spans 15 amino acids. V dropped 1 base and J dropped 0 bases, with 6 bases sitting between them.

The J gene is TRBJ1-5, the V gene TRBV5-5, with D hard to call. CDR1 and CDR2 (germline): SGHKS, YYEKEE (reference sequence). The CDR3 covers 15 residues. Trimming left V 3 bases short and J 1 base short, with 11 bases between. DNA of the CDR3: TGTGCCAGCAGCTCGACCTCGGTGAGCAATCAGCCCCAGCATTTT. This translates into CASSSTSVSNQPQHF.

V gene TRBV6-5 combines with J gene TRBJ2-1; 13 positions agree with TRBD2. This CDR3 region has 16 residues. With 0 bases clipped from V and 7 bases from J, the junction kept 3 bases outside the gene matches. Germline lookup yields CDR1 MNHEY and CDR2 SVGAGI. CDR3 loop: CASSYSLAGGTNEQFF. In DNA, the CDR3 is TGTGCCAGCAGTTACTCACTAGCGGGAGGGACGAATGAGCAGTTCTTC.

CDR3 DNA sequence: TGTGCCAGCAGTTTCCAAGGAACAGGCTTCCCCTATGGCTACACCTTC. This codes for CASSFQGTGFPYGYTF. V and J are TRBV27 and TRBJ1-2; the D gene is possibly TRBD1 (5 bases). Per germline, CDR1 MNHEY and CDR2 SMNVEV (reference sequence). Trimming cost V 3 bases and J 4 bases, with 18 bases left between them. The CDR3 length is 16 residues.

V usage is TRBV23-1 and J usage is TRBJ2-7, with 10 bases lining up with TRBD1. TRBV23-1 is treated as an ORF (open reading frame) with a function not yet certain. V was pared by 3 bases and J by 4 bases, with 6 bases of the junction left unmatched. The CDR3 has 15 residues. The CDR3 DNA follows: TGCGCCAGCAGTCAGACCCGGGGACAGGGGTACGAGCAGTACGTC. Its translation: CASSQTRGQGYEQYV.

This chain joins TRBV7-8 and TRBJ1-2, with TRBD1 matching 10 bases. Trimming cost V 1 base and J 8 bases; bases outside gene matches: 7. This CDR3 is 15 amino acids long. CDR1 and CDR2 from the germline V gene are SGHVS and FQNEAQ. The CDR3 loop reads CASSLESGQGRGYTF. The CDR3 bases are TGTGCCAGCAGCTTAGAATCGGGACAGGGGAGAGGCTACACCTTC.